This is a list of T cell receptor beta chains from one sample in a study of cytomegalovirus exposure and HLA in healthy donors. Profiled with immunoSEQ multiplex PCR; TCRdb holds only in-frame clones, not every one. The table lists about 160,000 clones, 80% of them singletons. Input material: PBMCs. The receptor source for this set is a young man in good health and CMV-seropositive. Both conserved end residues are part of each CDR3. The D gene is left open where the match is weak. A clone size is listed for some rows: how often the clone was seen (once, few, many), or a class if it is expanded.

>TRBV9|NA|TRBJ1-6|few
CASSVGLGEVGSPLHF
TGTGCCAGCAGCGTAGGGTTAGGGGAGGTTGGTTCACCCCTCCACTTT
>TRBV6-1|NA|TRBJ1-3|NA
CASSELFSGNTIYF
TGTGCCAGCAGTGAATTATTCTCTGGAAACACCATATATTTT
>TRBV30|NA|TRBJ1-1|NA
CAWSVQGTEAFF
TGTGCCTGGAGTGTACAGGGCACTGAAGCTTTCTTT
>TRBV5-1|NA|TRBJ2-3|NA
CASSLDMEAHTQYF
TGCGCCAGCAGCTTGGACATGGAGGCTCATACGCAGTATTTT
>TRBV4-1|TRBD2|TRBJ2-5|NA
CASSPSTSRETQYF
TGCGCCAGCAGTCCCTCGACTAGCCGGGAGACCCAGTACTTC
>TRBV30|NA|TRBJ1-6|NA
CAWSRQGNSPLHF
TGTGCCTGGAGTCGGCAGGGTAATTCACCCCTCCACTTT
>TRBV5-1|TRBD1|TRBJ1-1|NA
CASSSMGQLNTEAFF
TGCGCCAGCAGCTCGATGGGACAGTTAAACACTGAAGCTTTCTTT
>TRBV6-4|NA|TRBJ1-2|NA
CASRNATGLKVTNYGYTF
TGTGCCAGCAGGAATGCCACGGGACTGAAAGTAACTAACTATGGCTACACCTTC
>TRBV7-3|TRBD1|TRBJ1-2|once
CASSPTGQAGGYGYTF
TGTGCCAGCAGCCCCACCGGACAGGCGGGTGGCTATGGCTACACCTTC
>TRBV5-1|TRBD2|TRBJ2-1|NA
CASSLAALAGWGEQFF
TGCGCCAGCAGCTTGGCGGCCCTAGCGGGGTGGGGTGAGCAGTTCTTC
>TRBV27|NA|TRBJ2-7|NA
CASRMVGGTYEQYF
TGTGCCAGCAGGATGGTGGGGGGAACCTACGAGCAGTACTTC
>TRBV6-6|NA|TRBJ2-2|NA
CASSPYTGELFF
TGTGCCAGCAGCCCGTACACCGGGGAGCTGTTTTTT
>TRBV14|TRBD2|TRBJ2-4|NA
CASSQENSGGLLAKNIQYF
TGTGCCAGCAGCCAAGAGAACAGCGGGGGGCTCCTAGCCAAAAACATTCAGTACTTC
>TRBV7-9|NA|TRBJ2-7|NA
CASSPSDIYGEQYF
TGTGCCAGCAGCCCGTCGGACATCTATGGTGAGCAGTACTTC
>TRBV9|TRBD1|TRBJ1-1|NA
CASSVDRGTEAFF
TGTGCCAGCAGCGTCGACAGGGGGACTGAAGCTTTCTTT
>TRBV12-5|TRBD2|TRBJ2-1|NA
CASGLSGGIYNEQFF
TGTGCTAGTGGCCTCAGCGGGGGTATCTACAATGAGCAGTTCTTC
>TRBV27|NA|TRBJ1-2|NA
CASSPTGDYGYTF
TGTGCCAGCTCCCCGACAGGTGACTATGGCTACACCTTC
>TRBV9|TRBD1|TRBJ2-7|NA
CASSPRTGRPYEQYF
TGTGCCAGCAGCCCTCGGACAGGGAGGCCCTACGAGCAGTACTTC
>TRBV27|NA|TRBJ1-2|NA
CASRPRGGASNYGYTF
TGTGCCAGCCGGCCCCGTGGGGGGGCATCCAACTATGGCTACACCTTC
>TRBV2|NA|TRBJ1-6|NA
CASSAIGRRGQSPLHF
TGTGCCAGCAGTGCAATAGGGCGGAGGGGCCAATCACCCCTCCACTTT
>TRBV7-9|TRBD1|TRBJ2-3|once
CASSLATGGVDTQYF
TGTGCCAGCAGCTTAGCGACAGGGGGCGTAGATACGCAGTATTTT
>TRBV6-5|NA|TRBJ2-1|NA
CASSYSAGNEQFF
TGTGCCAGCAGTTACTCGGCGGGCAATGAGCAGTTCTTC
>TRBV19|NA|TRBJ2-7|NA
CASSKSQPFSYEQYF
TGTGCCAGTAGTAAGTCACAGCCTTTCTCCTACGAGCAGTACTTC
>TRBV7-2|TRBD1|TRBJ1-2|NA
CASSLGQGSGYTF
TGTGCCAGCAGCTTGGGACAGGGGTCTGGCTACACCTTC
>TRBV9|TRBD2|TRBJ2-1|NA
CASSVGGFPSGGYNEQFF
TGTGCCAGCAGCGTAGGAGGTTTTCCTAGCGGGGGCTACAATGAGCAGTTCTTC
>TRBV5-4|NA|TRBJ2-5|NA
CASSPRVGGAETQYF
TGTGCCAGCAGCCCCCGGGTTGGAGGCGCAGAGACCCAGTACTTC
>TRBV6-6|TRBD2|TRBJ2-7|NA
CASSGAGGPMNEQYF
TGTGCCAGCAGCGGAGCGGGAGGGCCAATGAACGAGCAGTACTTC
>TRBV28|TRBD1|TRBJ1-5|NA
CAINGQVDQPQHF
TGTGCCATTAACGGACAGGTAGATCAGCCCCAGCATTTT